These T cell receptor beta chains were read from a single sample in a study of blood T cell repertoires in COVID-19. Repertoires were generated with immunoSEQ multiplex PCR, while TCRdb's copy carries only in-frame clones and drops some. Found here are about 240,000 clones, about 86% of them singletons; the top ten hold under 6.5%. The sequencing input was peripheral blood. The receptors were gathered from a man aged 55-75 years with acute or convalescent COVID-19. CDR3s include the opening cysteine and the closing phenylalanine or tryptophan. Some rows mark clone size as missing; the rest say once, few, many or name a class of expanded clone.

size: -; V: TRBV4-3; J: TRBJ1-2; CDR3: CASSQDGTGVTGYTF
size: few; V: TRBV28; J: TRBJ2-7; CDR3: CASSLSLAGGLYEQYF
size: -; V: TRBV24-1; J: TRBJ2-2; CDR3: CATSDSQGLGTGELFF
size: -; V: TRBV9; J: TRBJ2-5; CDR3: CASSVGTGGLQETQYF
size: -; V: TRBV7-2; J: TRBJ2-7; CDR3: CASSRHGLAAYEQYF
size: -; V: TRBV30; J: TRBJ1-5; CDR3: CALGQGGNQPQHF
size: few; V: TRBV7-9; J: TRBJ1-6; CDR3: CASSDRARGNSPLHF
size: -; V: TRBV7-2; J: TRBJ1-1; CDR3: CASRPKDRGFLNTEAFF
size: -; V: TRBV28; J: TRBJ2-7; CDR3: CASSLPGASYEQYF
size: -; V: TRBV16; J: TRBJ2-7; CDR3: CASSQSRGFSEQYF
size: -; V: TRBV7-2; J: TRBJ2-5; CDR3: CASSLGAGEETQYF
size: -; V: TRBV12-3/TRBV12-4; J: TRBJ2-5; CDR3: CASSFASQETQYF
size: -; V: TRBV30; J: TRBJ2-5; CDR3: CAWSRDNKETQYF
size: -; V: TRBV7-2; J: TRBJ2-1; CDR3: CASSLEGTSALNEQFF
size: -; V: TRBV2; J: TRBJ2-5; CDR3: CATTGTSAQETQYF
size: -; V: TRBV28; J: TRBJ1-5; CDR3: CASSPPGRPDQPQHF
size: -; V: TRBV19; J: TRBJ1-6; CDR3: CASGQANSPLHF
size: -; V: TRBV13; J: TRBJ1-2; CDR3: CASSTQLGYTF